The 14 T cell receptor beta chains listed next were all sequenced from one sample in a study of T cells in Graves' hyperthyroidism and ophthalmopathy. The CDR3 regions of TCR beta were amplified from RNA transcripts. Carried out on the TCR CDR3, a first-round RT-PCR used the HTBI primer set. Using its own MiXCR run on the multiplex PCR reads, TCRdb lists one record per CDR3 protein. Of 650,000 to 750,000 distinct CDR3 sequences listed, 12% to 15% are singletons. The sample was blood. The receptor source for this set is a woman aged 18-29 years with Graves' hyperthyroidism.

This clonotype has a handful of counts. Germline is not matched at one junction end, which may reflect a read error. The V gene is TRBV6-5, the J gene TRBJ2-7, with TRBD1 matching 9 bases. CDR3 length equals 14 residues. CDR1 MNHEY and CDR2 SVGAGI come from the germline V gene. The CDR3 bases are TGTGCCAGCAGCTACTGGGACAGGGACGGCGAGCAGTACTTC. As protein: CASSYWDRDGEQYF.

This clonotype was seen repeatedly, ten times or more. The CDR3 here is CAWSVQAGAYNEQFF. CDR3 bases: TGTGCCTGGAGTGTACAAGCGGGAGCCTACAATGAGCAGTTCTTC. This chain joins TRBV30 and TRBJ2-1; TRBD2 aligns across 8 bases. The J segment lost 2 bases and the V segment lost 0 bases, leaving 3 bases of the junction unmatched. The CDR3 contains 15 residues. Germline V gene lookup returns CDR1 GTSNPN and CDR2 SVGIG (reference sequence).

This clonotype came up a few times. The chain combines TRBV4-3 with TRBJ1-1, with D hard to call. This CDR3 region has 13 residues. Trimming removed 1 base at V and 3 bases at J, with 6 bases between. Germline CDR1 and CDR2: LGHNA and YSLEER. CDR3 sequence (DNA): TGCGCCAGCAGCCAAGTGCACTACACTGAAGCTTTCTTT. This translates into CASSQVHYTEAFF.

This rearrangement joins TRBV6-5 to TRBJ2-5; D call uncertain. The CDR3 length is 14 residues. V lost 2 bases, J lost 1 base, and 8 bases lay in between. Germline V lookup: CDR1 MNHEY, CDR2 SVGAGI. CDR3 sequence reads: CASSYPASQETQYF. The CDR3 bases are TGTGCCAGCAGTTACCCGGCCTCCCAAGAGACCCAGTACTTC.

This clonotype was observed at least ten times. The V and J genes are TRBV10-3 and TRBJ2-3; no definite D call. The V end was cut by 0 bases, the J end by 2 bases, with 15 bases between. The CDR3 loop spans 17 amino acids. CDR1 is ENHRY and CDR2 is SYGVKD in the germline V gene. The CDR3 coding sequence is TGTGCCATCAGTGAGTCGCTAAGAAACGGTGACACAGATACGCAGTATTTT. It specifies CAISESLRNGDTDTQYF.

The sample holds many counts of this clonotype. The rearrangement joins TRBV6-1 to TRBJ1-4, with 7 bases identical to TRBD1. CDR3 length: 18 amino acids. The germline V gene has CDR1 MNHNS and CDR2 SASEGT. J gave up 3 bases and V 4 bases, and 14 bases lay outside the gene matches. DNA for the CDR3: TGTGCCAGCAGTGGGAAGGGGGCGCGAAAATATGCTAATGAAAAACTGTTTTTT. This sequence encodes CASSGKGARKYANEKLFF.

This sequence joins TRBV5-1 and TRBJ1-4, with D tentatively TRBD1 (5 bases). V was clipped by 5 bases and J by 8 bases, with 19 bases between them. This CDR3 region has 15 residues. Germline V CDR1 and CDR2: SGHRS, YFSETQ. The CDR3 nucleotides read TGCGCCAGCAGTCCGACGGGGGGGTTGACGGAAAAACTGTTTTTT. Translated, it gives CASSPTGGLTEKLFF.

There are many counts of this clonotype. The rearrangement joins TRBV3-1 to TRBJ2-1, with 10 positions matching TRBD2. The J segment lost 8 bases and the V segment lost 0 bases, leaving 7 bases of the junction unmatched. In germline, CDR1 is LGHDT, CDR2 YNNKEL (reference sequence). The CDR3 contains 16 residues. The CDR3 sequence is CASSQDPAGGHYEQFF. The CDR3 DNA reads as TGTGCCAGCAGCCAAGATCCAGCGGGAGGGCACTATGAGCAGTTCTTC.

The chain recombines TRBV12-3 or TRBV12-4 with TRBJ2-5, with D unclear. The V gene lost 3 bases and the J gene lost 5 bases, with 13 bases spanning the gap. This CDR3 has 14 amino acids. This CDR3 is CASSLYSGGETQYF. CDR3 coding DNA: TGTGCCAGCAGTTTGTACTCAGGTGGGGAGACCCAGTACTTC.

This clonotype was picked up many times. CDR3 residues: CASSFGDREYEQYF. In DNA, the CDR3 is TGTGCCAGCAGTTTTGGGGACAGGGAGTACGAGCAGTACTTC. The chain is built from TRBV28 and TRBJ2-7; 9 positions match TRBD1. CDR1 is MDHEN and CDR2 is SYDVKM in the germline V gene. Trimming removed 3 bases from V and 4 bases from J; junction bases left unmatched: 4. There are 14 residues in the CDR3.

This clonotype has ten or more counts. The chain couples TRBV6-2 or TRBV6-3 to TRBJ2-7; possibly TRBD2 for D (6 bases). CDR1 MNHEY and CDR2 SVGEGT come from the germline V gene. CDR3 length: 17 residues. Trimming removed 2 bases at V and 2 bases at J, with 19 bases between. This chain's CDR3 is CASSYPATGVGPYEQYF. Written as DNA, the CDR3 is TGTGCCAGCAGTTACCCCGCAACGGGAGTGGGACCCTACGAGCAGTACTTC.

This clonotype was counted only a few times. A much larger clone differs by one base, so this may be a read error. CDR3 sequence reads: CSARDPPYEQYF. The CDR3 coding sequence is TGCAGTGCTAGGGACCCCCCCTACGAGCAGTACTTC. This chain connects TRBV20-1 to TRBJ2-7; D is unresolved. CDR1 is DFQATT, CDR2 SNEGSKA, per germline (reference sequence). V was clipped by 3 bases and J by 2 bases, with 8 bases between them. The CDR3 is made up of 12 amino acids.

This clonotype was observed at least ten times. The chain couples TRBV18 to TRBJ2-2, with unresolved D. The CDR3 sequence is 14 residues long. Trimming cost V 6 bases and J 6 bases, with 14 bases left between them. CDR1 is KGHSH, CDR2 LQKENI, per germline. In DNA form, the CDR3 reads TGTGCCAGCTCCAAAAACGGAGAGGCCGGGGAGCTGTTTTTT. Protein: CASSKNGEAGELFF.

The table lists this clonotype with many counts. The V call is TRBV18, the J call TRBJ1-1, with a weak D call TRBD1 (5 bases). V lost 3 bases, J lost 5 bases, and 10 bases lay in between. The CDR3 is 13 residues long. Germline-derived CDR1 and CDR2 are KGHSH and LQKENI. The CDR3 is CASSPSRETEAFF. DNA for the CDR3: TGTGCCAGCTCACCCTCCAGGGAAACTGAAGCTTTCTTT.